The clone carrying this T cell receptor (beta chain) has ten or more counts. CDR1 is SGHNT, CDR2 YENEEA, per germline. The CDR3 covers 16 residues. Trimming shortened V by 1 base and J by 13 bases, and 20 bases separated the two germline ends. The sample originates from a study of T cells in Graves' hyperthyroidism and ophthalmopathy. Study background: Initial diagnosis, before any treatment, was when peripheral blood was collected.

Diagnosing involved the use of clinical symptoms, serum thyroxine and TRAb, thyroid ultrasound and orbital computed tomography. TCR beta CDR3 regions were amplified from RNA transcripts. First-round RT-PCR targeting the TCR CDR3 was performed with the HTBI primer set. TCRdb reprocessed the multiplex PCR reads with MiXCR, giving one entry per CDR3 protein. The sample lists hundreds of thousands of distinct CDR3 sequences, approximately 13% occurring once. This sequence originates from a woman in her 30s with Graves' hyperthyroidism that later progressed to Graves' ophthalmopathy. The chain has TRBV11-3 and TRBJ1-6, with D possibly TRBD1 on 5 matching bases. Sequencing was carried out using blood. CDR3 amino acids: CASSLVGPGQGTPLHF. DNA for the CDR3: TGTGCCAGCAGCTTAGTCGGCCCAGGGCAGGGTACGCCCCTCCACTTT. Using reference TRBV11-3 and TRBJ1-6 for the parts outside the CDR3, the full variable domain is EAGVVQSPRYKIIEKKQPVAFWCNPISGHNTLYWYLQNLGQGPELLIRYENEEAVDDSQLPKDRFSAERLKGVDSTLKIQPAELGDSAVYLCASSLVGPGQGTPLHFGNGTRLTVT.